The table lists the clone carrying this TCR beta chain with many counts. The antigen remains undetermined. This entry belongs to a study of T-cell reconstitution after alpha-beta-depleted transplantation in children. Study results and caveats: Surviving recipient T cells and intrathymic progenitors accounted for some patients' high TCRbeta diversity at day 60. By about two months after transplant, alpha-beta T cells reportedly arose from several hundred graft clones that had expanded. One year post-transplant, T-cell counts and diversity were largely derived from T cells produced anew.

The germline gives CDR1 DFQATT, CDR2 SNEGSKA (reference sequence). The CDR3 sequence is 14 residues long. The ends were cut back, 2 bases at V and 4 bases at J, with 14 bases in the middle. The TCRbeta library was prepared with unique molecular identifiers. TCRdb itself ran the PCR reads through MiXCR, one entry per CDR3 protein. The repertoire consists of about 78,000 distinct CDR3 sequences, with 13% to 15% occurring once and the leading ten covering 25% to 30%. The clonotype was recovered from a male patient aged 2-15 years who had a stem cell transplant for acute lymphoblastic leukemia, so the T cells may come from the graft donor. The chain carries TRBV20-1 and TRBJ1-1; D is unclear. Sequenced material: PBMCs, mostly from graft donor cells, taken 180 days after TCRalphabeta/CD19-depleted stem cell transplant. For the CDR3, the DNA is TGCAGTGCTAGACGGGTCGCCCTGGGCACTGAAGCTTTCTTT. Translation gives CSARRVALGTEAFF.